This T cell receptor (beta chain) was recorded in a study of beta chain features in type 1 diabetes. Notes on the study in general: Type 1 diabetes patients had fewer VDJ junction insertions and more deletions.

About this clone: What it recognizes is unknown.

The CDR3 is made up of 13 amino acids. The germline gives CDR1 MNHEY, CDR2 SMNVEV (reference sequence). Between the trimmed V and J ends, which lost 5 bases and 8 bases, there was a span of 15 bases. Sequencing targeted expressed TCRB transcripts, as all isolated RNA had been reverse transcribed. Some clones are missing from TCRdb's copy, which holds only in-frame ones; the method was immunoSEQ multiplex PCR. The sample has about 140,000 clones; roughly 10% are singletons. Sequencing input: central memory CD4+ T cells from blood. The chain has TRBV27 and TRBJ1-2; weak D call: TRBD1 (6 bases). This TCR was recovered from a woman aged 40 to 49 in good health. The CDR3 region has the DNA TGTGCCAGCAGTCTCGAGGGGGTCGGCGGCTACACCTTC. It encodes CASSLEGVGGYTF.